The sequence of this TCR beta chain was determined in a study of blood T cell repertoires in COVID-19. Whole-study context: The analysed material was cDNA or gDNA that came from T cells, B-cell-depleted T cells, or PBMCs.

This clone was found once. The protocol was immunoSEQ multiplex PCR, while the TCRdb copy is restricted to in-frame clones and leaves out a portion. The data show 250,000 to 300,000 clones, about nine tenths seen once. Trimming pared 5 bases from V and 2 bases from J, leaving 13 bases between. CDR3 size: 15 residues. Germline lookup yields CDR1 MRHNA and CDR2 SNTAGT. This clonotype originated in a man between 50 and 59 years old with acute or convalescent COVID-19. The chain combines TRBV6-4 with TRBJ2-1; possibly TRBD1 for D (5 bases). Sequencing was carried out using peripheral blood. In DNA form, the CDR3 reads TGTGCCAGCAGTTCGACAGCCTTAACCTACAATGAGCAGTTCTTC. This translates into CASSSTALTYNEQFF.